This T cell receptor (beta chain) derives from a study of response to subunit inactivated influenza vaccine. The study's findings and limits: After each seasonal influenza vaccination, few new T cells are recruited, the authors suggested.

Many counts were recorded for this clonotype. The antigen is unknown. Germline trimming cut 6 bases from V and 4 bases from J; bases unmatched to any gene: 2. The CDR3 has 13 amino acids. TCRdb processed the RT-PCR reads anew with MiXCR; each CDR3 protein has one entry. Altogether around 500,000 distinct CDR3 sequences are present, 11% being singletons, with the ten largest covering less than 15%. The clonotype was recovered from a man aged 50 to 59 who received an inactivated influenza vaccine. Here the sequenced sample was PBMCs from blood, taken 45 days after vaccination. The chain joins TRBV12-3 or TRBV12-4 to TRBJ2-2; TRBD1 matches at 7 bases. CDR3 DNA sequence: TGTGCCAGCAGCCGGGACAGCACCGGGGAGCTGTTTTTT. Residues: CASSRDSTGELFF.